The clone carrying this T cell receptor (beta chain) showed up many times. As yet, its antigen is unknown. The sample comes from a study of neurological immune-mediated disorders. Study background: The study included some 35 multiple sclerosis patients, about 31 relapsing-remitting and 3 secondary progressive. Study-level points and caveats: The study phylogenetically grouped the repertoires of 18 of 34 multiple sclerosis patients into one related-CDR3 cluster, a possible signature. None of the CDR3 amino acid sequences in expanded clones turned up in more than one subject, which points to private repertoires in all groups.

Template-switch 5'RACE cDNA synthesis added a 10-nucleotide unique molecular identifier. TCRdb itself ran the 5' RACE reads through MiXCR, one entry per CDR3 protein. The data hold fewer than 80,000 distinct CDR3 sequences, with under 5% observed a single time. J gave up 4 bases and V 6 bases, and 2 bases lay outside the gene matches. Germline V lookup: CDR1 ENHRY, CDR2 SYGVKD. There are 13 residues in the CDR3. Sample: PBMCs. The chain employs TRBV10-3 and TRBJ1-3; 8 nucleotides line up with TRBD1. This TCR derives from a woman in her fifties or sixties with multiple sclerosis. CDR3 loop: CAIRGQDGNTIYF. DNA for the CDR3: TGTGCCATCAGGGGACAGGACGGAAACACCATATATTTT.